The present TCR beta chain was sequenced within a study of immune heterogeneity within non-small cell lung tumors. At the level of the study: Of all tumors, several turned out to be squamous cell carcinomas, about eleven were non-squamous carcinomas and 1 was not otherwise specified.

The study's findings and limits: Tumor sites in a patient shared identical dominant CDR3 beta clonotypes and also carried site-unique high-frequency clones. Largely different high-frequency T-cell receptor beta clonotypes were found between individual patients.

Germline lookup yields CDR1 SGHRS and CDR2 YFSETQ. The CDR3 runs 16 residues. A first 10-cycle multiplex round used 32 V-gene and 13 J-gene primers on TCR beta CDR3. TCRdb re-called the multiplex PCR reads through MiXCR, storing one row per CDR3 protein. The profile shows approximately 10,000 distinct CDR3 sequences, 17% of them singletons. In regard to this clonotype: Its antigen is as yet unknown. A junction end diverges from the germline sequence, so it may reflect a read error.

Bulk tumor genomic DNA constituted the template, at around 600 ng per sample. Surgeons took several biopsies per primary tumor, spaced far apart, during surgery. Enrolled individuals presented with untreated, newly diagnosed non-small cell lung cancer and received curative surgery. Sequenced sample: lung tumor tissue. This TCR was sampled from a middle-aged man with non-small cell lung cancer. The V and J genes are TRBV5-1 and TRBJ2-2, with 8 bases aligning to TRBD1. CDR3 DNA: TGTGCCAGCAGCGTCTCCGGGACAGGGAACACCGGGGAGCTGTTTTTT. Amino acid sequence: CASSVSGTGNTGELFF.